This TCR beta chain was captured by sequencing in a study of regulatory T cells in long-lasting Graves disease. General study points: Persistent disease was associated with favored TRBV28 usage and with favored use of TRBJ1-2 and TRBJ2-5.

As for time point: persistent/refractory GD, antithyroid drugs over 5 years with positive TRAb. RNA isolated from PBMCs was used to make the TCR library. As a group, patients came from one endocrinology department in Xi'an, China. Germline V gene sequence: CDR1 MNHEY, CDR2 SVGAGI. The CDR3 consists of 14 residues. Trimming removed 0 bases from V and 4 bases from J; junction bases left unmatched: 0. Library construction for TCR beta used iRepertoire HTBI primers and Arm-PCR of CDR3 regions. TCRdb processed the multiplex PCR reads anew with MiXCR; each CDR3 protein has one entry. The sample lists roughly 500,000 distinct CDR3 sequences, around 21% occurring once. This clonotype was found many times. Its antigen remains unknown.

This material consisted of peripheral blood mononuclear cells (PBMCs), taken when the disease was refractory, from a patient treated with antithyroid drugs. The clonotype originates from a female donor with Graves disease. This rearrangement joins TRBV6-5 to TRBJ2-5, with 9 bases that match TRBD2. The CDR3 reads CASSYSTSGETQYF. The DNA of the CDR3 is TGTGCCAGCAGTTACTCGACTAGCGGAGAGACCCAGTACTTC.